Listed below are T cell receptor beta chains from one sample, sequenced in a study of human T cells and chemical hapten exposure. TCRdb independently ran MiXCR on the RACE reads; one entry per CDR3 protein. Of about 80,000 distinct CDR3 sequences listed, about 14% are singletons. Sequences were derived from whole blood, sampled in connection with sensitization to the hapten diphenylcyclopropenone (DPC). These receptors originate from a woman between 45 and 60 years old with alopecia areata. Some clones in this sample may be carry-over from other donors' samples. CDR3s include the opening cysteine and the closing phenylalanine or tryptophan. A D gene is named only where the DNA matches it firmly. Size values are once, few and many counts, or a class for expanded clones, and some rows have none.

clone size	D gene	V gene	J gene	CDR3 protein	CDR3 DNA
many	NA	TRBV7-2	TRBJ2-2	CASSPEAGSTGELFF	TGTGCCAGCAGCCCGGAGGCTGGGAGCACCGGGGAGCTGTTTTTT
few	TRBD2	TRBV11-2	TRBJ2-1	CASSHGLAGGRANEQFF	TGTGCCAGCAGCCACGGACTAGCGGGAGGGCGGGCCAATGAGCAGTTCTTC
few	NA	TRBV7-9	TRBJ2-5	CASSLPATAGQETQYF	TGTGCCAGCAGCTTGCCCGCGACCGCGGGTCAAGAGACCCAGTACTTC
few	NA	TRBV27	TRBJ1-1	CASSRISGGRATEAFF	TGTGCCAGCAGCCGCATTAGCGGGGGACGGGCCACTGAAGCTTTCTTT
many	NA	TRBV20-1	TRBJ1-1	CSARGRASTEAFF	TGCAGTGCTAGGGGCAGGGCGTCCACTGAAGCTTTCTTT
few	TRBD1	TRBV20-1	TRBJ2-5	CSASTTGGLVEETQYF	TGCAGTGCTAGCACTACAGGGGGCCTCGTTGAAGAGACCCAGTACTTC
NA	NA	TRBV14	TRBJ2-7	CASSKSTVRHMARFSSYEQYF	TGTGCCAGCAGCAAAAGTACCGTGCGTCACATGGCAAGATTTAGCTCCTACGAGCAGTACTTC
few	NA	TRBV29-1	TRBJ1-1	CSVEEQGGLEAFF	TGCAGCGTTGAAGAACAGGGTGGGTTAGAAGCTTTCTTT
NA	NA	TRBV10-2	TRBJ2-7	CASSEPRAEQYF	TGCGCCAGCAGTGAGCCCAGGGCCGAGCAGTACTTC
few	TRBD2	TRBV20-1	TRBJ2-1	CSAASGSRSNEQFF	TGCAGTGCTGCTAGCGGGAGCAGGAGCAATGAGCAGTTCTTC
few	TRBD2	TRBV20-1	TRBJ2-1	CSARAQSPSSGHYNEQFF	TGCAGTGCTAGAGCCCAAAGTCCCTCTAGCGGCCATTACAATGAGCAGTTCTTC
NA	TRBD1	TRBV7-9	TRBJ1-1	CASSLLTGVSEAFF	TGTGCCAGCAGCTTATTGACAGGGGTCAGTGAAGCTTTCTTT
NA	NA	TRBV5-8	TRBJ1-2	CASSSYPSGGHGYTF	TGTGCCAGCAGCTCCTACCCCAGCGGGGGACATGGCTACACCTTC
few	NA	TRBV20-1	TRBJ2-7	CSASSSHEQYF	TGCAGTGCTAGTAGCAGTCACGAGCAGTACTTC
many	NA	TRBV6-2/TRBV6-3	TRBJ1-1	CASSSIGRMNTEAFF	TGTGCCAGCAGTTCCATAGGGCGGATGAACACTGAAGCTTTCTTT
NA	TRBD2	TRBV6-5	TRBJ2-7	CASRMGRENSEQYF	TGTGCCAGCAGAATGGGGCGGGAGAACTCCGAGCAGTACTTC
few	NA	TRBV28	TRBJ2-2	CASRTDPGVTGELFF	TGTGCCAGCAGGACCGACCCAGGGGTGACCGGGGAGCTGTTTTTT
NA	NA	TRBV7-8	TRBJ2-5	CASSLALGTRETQYF	TGTGCCAGCAGCTTAGCTTTAGGGACGCGGGAGACCCAGTACTTC
NA	TRBD2	TRBV7-8	TRBJ2-2	CASSIRTSGTGELFF	TGTGCCAGCAGCATACGGACTAGCGGGACCGGGGAGCTGTTTTTT
NA	NA	TRBV15	TRBJ1-6	CATSRPIAWSYNSPLHF	TGTGCCACCAGCAGACCGATTGCTTGGTCCTATAATTCACCCCTCCACTTT
NA	TRBD2	TRBV3-1	TRBJ2-2	CASSQRTSGSGDTGELFF	TGTGCCAGCAGCCAGAGGACTAGCGGGAGTGGGGACACCGGGGAGCTGTTTTTT
NA	NA	TRBV10-3	TRBJ2-1	CAISEVAAGSYNEQFF	TGTGCCATCAGTGAAGTTGCAGCGGGCTCCTACAATGAGCAGTTCTTC
few	TRBD2	TRBV28	TRBJ2-4	CASTSGSGRKGNIQYF	TGTGCCAGCACCTCAGGGAGCGGGAGGAAGGGAAACATTCAGTACTTC
NA	NA	TRBV23-1	TRBJ1-5	CASSQYDGLSNQPQHF	TGCGCCAGCAGTCAATATGACGGATTGAGCAATCAGCCCCAGCATTTT
many	TRBD2	TRBV6-5	TRBJ2-7	CASSKREGYEQYF	TGTGCCAGCAGTAAGCGGGAGGGGTACGAGCAGTACTTC
NA	NA	TRBV10-3	TRBJ2-1	CAISDPGKILNEQFF	TGTGCCATCAGTGACCCAGGGAAAATATTGAATGAGCAGTTCTTC
few	TRBD2	TRBV20-1	TRBJ2-7	CSARGTSGTYEQYF	TGCAGTGCTAGGGGGACTAGCGGGACCTACGAGCAGTACTTC
NA	NA	TRBV12-3/TRBV12-4	TRBJ2-2	CASSYTYTGELFF	TGTGCCAGCAGTTACACTTACACCGGGGAGCTGTTTTTT
NA	NA	TRBV7-2	TRBJ2-1	CASSLFSGQIYNEQFF	TGTGCCAGCAGCTTATTTTCCGGACAGATCTACAATGAGCAGTTCTTC
many	NA	TRBV29-1	TRBJ1-1	CSVIRQDLMAFF	TGCAGCGTCATACGACAGGATCTTATGGCTTTCTTT
NA	NA	TRBV20-1	TRBJ2-1	CSASDSYNEQFF	TGCAGTGCTAGCGACAGCTACAATGAGCAGTTCTTC
NA	TRBD1	TRBV5-1	TRBJ2-5	CASSTKTGEETQYF	TGCGCCAGCAGCACAAAGACAGGGGAAGAGACCCAGTACTTC
many	TRBD2	TRBV20-1	TRBJ2-1	CSARVKTSGRAGEQFF	TGCAGTGCTAGAGTCAAGACTAGCGGGAGGGCCGGCGAGCAGTTCTTC
NA	TRBD2	TRBV7-9	TRBJ2-3	CASSPSGSVTDTQYF	TGTGCCAGCAGCCCTAGCGGATCCGTCACAGATACGCAGTATTTT
NA	TRBD1	TRBV28	TRBJ2-7	CASRGQGRGEQYF	TGTGCCAGCAGGGGACAGGGGCGGGGCGAGCAGTACTTC
NA	NA	TRBV14	TRBJ2-5	CASSPLNRQETQYF	TGTGCCAGCAGCCCGCTAAACCGGCAAGAGACCCAGTACTTC
NA	NA	TRBV11-2	TRBJ2-1	CASSSDSVYNEQFF	TGTGCCAGCAGCTCGGACTCCGTTTACAATGAGCAGTTCTTC
many	NA	TRBV28	TRBJ1-1	CASSNYRANTEAFF	TGTGCCAGCAGTAATTACAGGGCGAACACTGAAGCTTTCTTT
NA	TRBD1	TRBV12-3/TRBV12-4	TRBJ2-1	CASSLDWSGGQNNEQFF	TGTGCCAGCAGTTTAGATTGGTCAGGGGGCCAGAACAATGAGCAGTTCTTC
NA	NA	TRBV4-3	TRBJ1-5	CASSQDRANQPQHF	TGCGCCAGCAGCCAAGACAGGGCAAATCAGCCCCAGCATTTT
few	NA	TRBV5-4	TRBJ1-2	CASSPTGQSYYTF	TGTGCCAGCAGCCCGACAGGACAGTCCTACTACACCTTC
NA	NA	TRBV11-2	TRBJ2-1	CASSPGRNNEQFF	TGTGCCAGCAGCCCTGGACGGAACAATGAGCAGTTCTTC
few	NA	TRBV5-1	TRBJ2-5	CASSQAGFEETQYF	TGCGCCAGCAGCCAGGCGGGGTTCGAGGAGACCCAGTACTTC
few	TRBD1	TRBV19	TRBJ2-1	CASSIWDRVDNEQFF	TGTGCCAGTAGTATCTGGGACAGGGTTGACAATGAGCAGTTCTTC
few	TRBD2	TRBV18	TRBJ2-3	CASSTGGRPDTQYF	TGTGCCAGCTCAACGGGAGGGAGGCCAGATACGCAGTATTTT
few	TRBD2	TRBV6-6	TRBJ2-2	CASISKAGGNTGELFF	TGTGCCAGCATATCGAAAGCGGGAGGAAACACCGGGGAGCTGTTTTTT
few	NA	TRBV29-1	TRBJ1-2	CSVIWQDYGYTF	TGCAGCGTTATTTGGCAGGACTATGGCTACACCTTC
few	NA	TRBV12-2	TRBJ1-1	CASRLGQGEMNTEAFF	TGTGCAAGTCGCTTAGGTCAGGGGGAGATGAACACTGAAGCTTTCTTT
NA	NA	TRBV24-1	TRBJ1-4	CATSDNSGDREKLFF	TGTGCCACCAGTGACAACTCGGGGGACCGTGAAAAACTGTTTTTT
few	TRBD1	TRBV18	TRBJ1-2	CASSPDLTGGSGGYTF	TGTGCCAGCTCACCGGACCTTACAGGGGGCTCTGGTGGCTACACCTTC
few	TRBD1	TRBV20-1	TRBJ2-3	CSALTGTGTDTQYF	TGCAGTGCCCTTACCGGGACAGGGACAGATACGCAGTATTTT
many	NA	TRBV11-2	TRBJ1-6	CASSPTGRQGSYNSPLHF	TGTGCCAGCAGCCCAACTGGGCGGCAGGGGTCCTATAATTCACCCCTCCACTTT
NA	NA	TRBV14	TRBJ2-1	CASSQDYPGNNYNEQFF	TGTGCCAGCAGCCAAGATTACCCGGGAAATAACTACAATGAGCAGTTCTTC
NA	NA	TRBV5-1	TRBJ1-2	CASSLVTDTNYGYTF	TGCGCCAGCAGCTTGGTAACAGACACTAACTATGGCTACACCTTC
few	TRBD1	TRBV29-1	TRBJ1-1	CSVNKQGDTEAFF	TGCAGCGTCAACAAACAGGGGGACACTGAAGCTTTCTTT
few	TRBD1	TRBV20-1	TRBJ1-1	CSARRRTGSGTEAFF	TGCAGTGCTAGAAGACGGACAGGTTCCGGCACTGAAGCTTTCTTT
few	TRBD1	TRBV11-2	TRBJ2-1	CASSPGTGASEQFF	TGTGCCAGCAGCCCCGGGACAGGGGCATCTGAGCAGTTCTTC